A single sample gave rise to the 26 T cell receptor beta chains below, sequenced in a study of blood T cell repertoires in COVID-19. Some clones are missing from TCRdb's copy, which holds only in-frame ones; the method was immunoSEQ multiplex PCR. The sample carries around 300,000 clones, 85% to 90% recorded once. Sequenced sample: PBMCs or T cells enriched from blood (not recorded which). These receptors originate from a woman aged 18 to 35 who had recovered from COVID-19.

This clone was detected once. The chain links TRBV19 to TRBJ1-1, with a weak D call TRBD1 (6 bases). The CDR3 spans 15 residues. Germline values: CDR1 LNHDA, CDR2 SQIVND (reference sequence). V shed 4 bases and J shed 5 bases, with 17 bases lying between them. CDR3 loop: CASSNSRGAYTEAFF. The CDR3 region has the DNA TGTGCCAGTAGTAATTCCCGGGGGGCGTATACTGAAGCTTTCTTT.

This clone was recorded only once. Other DNA variants within this sample encode the same CDR3. This chain joins TRBV28 and TRBJ2-7; a weak D match, TRBD1 (6 bases). Trimming took off 5 bases at V and 4 bases at J, with 12 bases between the two ends. Germline loops: CDR1 MDHEN, CDR2 SYDVKM. The CDR3 sequence is 13 residues long. Here the CDR3 reads CASSLPQGYEQYF. The CDR3 nucleotides read TGTGCCAGCAGTCTCCCACAGGGTTACGAGCAGTACTTC.

The V and J genes are TRBV5-1 and TRBJ2-2, with TRBD2 matching over 7 bases. This CDR3 is 16 amino acids long. Trimming cost V 0 bases and J 2 bases; bases outside gene matches: 4. Per the germline V gene, CDR1 is SGHRS and CDR2 is YFSETQ. The CDR3 loop is CASSLVSSGNTGELFF. The DNA of the CDR3 is TGCGCCAGCAGCTTGGTTTCTAGCGGCAACACCGGGGAGCTGTTTTTT.

V and J are TRBV3-1 (or the pseudogene TRBV3-2) and TRBJ1-6, with 7 bases identical to TRBD1. With 3 bases clipped from V and 13 bases from J, the junction kept 6 bases outside the gene matches. The CDR3 runs to 13 residues. Germline lookup yields CDR1 LGHDT and CDR2 YNNKEL (reference sequence). CDR3 region: CASSHTGVQPLHF. The CDR3 DNA is TGTGCCAGCAGCCATACAGGGGTTCAGCCCCTCCACTTT.

The V gene is TRBV5-1, the J gene TRBJ2-1; a weak D match, TRBD2 (7 bases). Per the germline V gene, CDR1 is SGHRS and CDR2 is YFSETQ. The CDR3 consists of 15 residues. V lost 2 bases and J lost 5, with 14 bases in between. CDR3 loop: CASSLMGGPNNEQFF. The CDR3 region has the DNA TGCGCCAGCAGCTTAATGGGGGGGCCAAACAATGAGCAGTTCTTC.

The chain is built from TRBV28 and TRBJ1-5; TRBD1 matches 8 bases. The germline CDR1 and CDR2 sequences are MDHEN and SYDVKM. V gave up 5 bases and J gave up 2 bases; unmatched junction bases: 8. The CDR3 spans 16 residues. The CDR3 nucleotides read TGTGCCAGCAGTACCTTACAGGGGGAGGGCAATCAGCCCCAGCATTTT. This gives the protein CASSTLQGEGNQPQHF.

CDR3 loop: CASSQEGRRNLNYGYTF. The CDR3 DNA sequence: TGTGCCAGCAGCCAAGAGGGGAGAAGGAACCTTAACTATGGCTACACCTTC. J is TRBJ1-2 and V is TRBV3-1 (or the pseudogene TRBV3-2); D is unclear. Germline-derived CDR1 and CDR2 are LGHDT and YNNKEL (reference sequence). V dropped 0 bases and J dropped 1 base, with 15 bases sitting between them. CDR3 size: 17 residues.

The V and J genes are TRBV7-8 and TRBJ2-1; 8 nucleotides line up with TRBD2. The CDR3 contains 12 residues. J lost 8 bases, V lost 5 bases, and 2 bases had no gene match. Germline V gene sequence: CDR1 SGHVS, CDR2 FQNEAQ. The CDR3 is CASSLSGDEQFF. The CDR3 region has the DNA TGTGCCAGCAGCCTTAGCGGGGATGAGCAGTTCTTC.

The V gene is TRBV2, the J gene TRBJ1-4; no definite D call. The CDR3 is 13 amino acids. Germline assignment: CDR1 SNHLY and CDR2 FYNNEI. V gave up 8 bases and J gave up 0 bases, with 7 bases separating them. Here the CDR3 DNA reads TGTGCCAGCCTAGATGCAACTAATGAAAAACTGTTTTTT. Translated: CASLDATNEKLFF.

This sequence joins TRBV5-1 and TRBJ2-3, with 8 bases that match TRBD2. J lost 1 base, V lost 4 bases, and 11 bases had no gene match. Germline CDR1 SGHRS, CDR2 YFSETQ. The CDR3 is 17 residues long. This CDR3 reads CASSLDPGGAGTDTQYF. The CDR3 DNA reads as TGCGCCAGCAGCCTGGATCCCGGGGGGGCGGGCACAGATACGCAGTATTTT.

The gene calls are TRBV7-9 and TRBJ1-2; unclear D gene. CDR1 SEHNR and CDR2 FQNEAQ come from the germline V gene (reference sequence). This CDR3 comprises 12 residues. Trimming pared 5 bases from V and 8 bases from J, leaving 12 bases between. The CDR3 sequence is CASSLVEGGYTF. In DNA form, the CDR3 reads TGTGCCAGCAGCCTCGTCGAGGGCGGCTACACCTTC. The full variable domain, completed using reference TRBV7-9 and TRBJ1-2, is DTGVSQNPRHKITKRGQNVTFRCDPISEHNRLYWYRQTLGQGPEFLTYFQNEAQLEKSRLLSDRFSAERPKGSFSTLEIQRTEQGDSAMYLCASSLVEGGYTFGSGTRLTVV.

This clone showed up just a few times. The V gene is TRBV20-1, the J gene TRBJ1-1; D unresolved. The CDR3 runs to 13 residues. CDR1 is DFQATT, CDR2 SNEGSKA, per germline (reference sequence). The V gene lost 3 bases and the J gene lost 3 bases, with 11 bases spanning the gap. Here the CDR3 reads CSASRERDTEAFF. DNA of the CDR3: TGCAGTGCTAGTCGGGAACGCGACACTGAAGCTTTCTTT.

The chain couples TRBV6-5 to TRBJ1-6; TRBD1 agrees at 7 bases. Trimming at V came to 8 bases and at J to 8 bases, leaving 6 bases not matched to a gene. Per germline, CDR1 MNHEY and CDR2 SVGAGI. The CDR3 is 13 residues long. CDR3 DNA: TGTGCCAGCTACAGGGGATTGGATTCACCCCTCCACTTT. This gives the protein CASYRGLDSPLHF.

This chain connects TRBV18 to TRBJ1-2, with 7 bases fitting TRBD1. The V gene end was trimmed by 4 bases and the J gene end by 7 bases; junction bases not matched to a gene: 6. The CDR3 extends over 13 amino acids. Germline values: CDR1 KGHSH, CDR2 LQKENI. The CDR3 sequence is CASSQGAERGYTF. The CDR3 DNA is TGTGCCAGCTCACAGGGGGCGGAACGTGGCTACACCTTC.

The CDR3 spells CASSLVRDQETQYF. In DNA, the CDR3 is TGTGCCAGCAGCTTGGTCAGGGACCAAGAGACCCAGTACTTC. J is TRBJ2-5 and V is TRBV5-4, with D possibly matching TRBD1 (5 bases). This CDR3 region has 14 residues. In germline, CDR1 is SGHNT, CDR2 YYREEE (reference sequence). Trimming removed 0 bases at V and 0 bases at J, with 6 bases between.

This clone came up a few times. CDR3 in DNA: TGTGCCAGCAGTCCGGACAGGGGGCGCCAAGAGACCCAGTACTTC. Translated, it gives CASSPDRGRQETQYF. V gene TRBV2 combines with J gene TRBJ2-5; 11 nucleotides align to TRBD1. The CDR3 extends over 15 amino acids. The V and J ends lost 5 bases and 1 base, in that order; junction bases with no gene match: 3. Germline assignment: CDR1 SNHLY and CDR2 FYNNEI. Filled out from reference TRBV2 and TRBJ2-5, the complete variable domain reads EPEVTQTPSHQVTQMGQEVILRCVPISNHLYFYWYRQILGQKVEFLVSFYNNEISEKSEIFDDQFSVERPDGSNFTLKIRSTKLEDSAMYFCASSPDRGRQETQYFGPGTRLLVL.

J is TRBJ1-2 and V is TRBV19, with D perhaps matching TRBD1 (6 bases). CDR1 is LNHDA, CDR2 SQIVND, per germline (reference sequence). This CDR3 has 16 amino acids. Trimming removed 0 bases at V and 4 bases at J, with 15 bases between. CDR3 sequence reads: CASSIEVGLQGYGYTF. The CDR3 DNA follows: TGTGCCAGTAGTATAGAAGTGGGTTTACAGGGCTATGGCTACACCTTC.

The genes are TRBV7-6 and TRBJ2-5; D is unresolved. The CDR3 totals 14 residues. V shed 1 base and J shed 4 bases, with 10 bases lying between them. Germline CDR1 SGHVS, CDR2 FNYEAQ. CDR3 sequence: CASSLVGRGETQYF. CDR3 in DNA: TGTGCCAGCAGCTTAGTTGGCAGAGGAGAGACCCAGTACTTC.

V gene TRBV11-2 combines with J gene TRBJ1-2, with a tentative D call TRBD1 (5 bases). V was cut by 2 bases and J by 6 bases, with 16 bases left in between. The CDR3 has 15 residues. Germline V lookup: CDR1 SGHAT, CDR2 FQNNGV. The CDR3 sequence: CASSLTRAGRHGYTF. CDR3 nucleotides: TGTGCCAGCAGCTTAACTAGGGCAGGGAGGCATGGCTACACCTTC.

The CDR3 region is CASSPPETSYLEQFF. CDR3 DNA: TGTGCCAGCAGTCCCCCCGAGACATCGTACCTTGAGCAGTTCTTC. The chain employs TRBV27 and TRBJ2-1, with no clear D. The CDR3 has 15 residues. Germline CDR1 is MNHEY and CDR2 is SMNVEV (reference sequence). V was trimmed by 5 bases and J by 9 bases, leaving 20 bases between them.

The rearrangement links TRBV6-1 to TRBJ1-2; 9 positions agree with TRBD1. The CDR3 totals 16 residues. CDR1 and CDR2 (germline): MNHNS, SASEGT. V lost 0 bases to trimming and J lost 4 bases; unmatched junction nucleotides: 6. Written as DNA, the CDR3 is TGTGCCAGCAGTGAAGCGGCGGGACAGGGAATCTATGGCTACACCTTC. This translates into CASSEAAGQGIYGYTF.

The gene calls are TRBV6-5 and TRBJ1-6; the match to TRBD1 covers 8 bases. The germline CDR1 and CDR2 sequences are MNHEY and SVGAGI. The length of the CDR3 is 15 residues. J gave up 10 bases and V 0 bases, and 5 bases lay outside the gene matches. In DNA form, the CDR3 reads TGTGCCAGCAGTTACTCCGACAGGGGCAGATCACCCCTCCACTTT. It codes for CASSYSDRGRSPLHF.

The chain combines TRBV3-1 (or the pseudogene TRBV3-2) with TRBJ1-1; D gene ambiguous. The CDR3 is 14 amino acids. Between the trimmed V and J ends, which lost 4 bases and 3 bases, there was a span of 12 bases. Germline CDR1 and CDR2: LGHDT and YNNKEL (reference sequence). The CDR3 nucleotides read TGTGCCAGCAGCCTACCCGGGTCACACACTGAAGCTTTCTTT. This translates into CASSLPGSHTEAFF.

This chain links TRBV27 with TRBJ2-2; 9 bases agree with TRBD1. V shed 4 bases and J 5 bases; nucleotides not matched to a gene: 14. This CDR3 is built from 18 residues. CDR1 and CDR2 from the germline V gene are MNHEY and SMNVEV (reference sequence). CDR3 coding DNA: TGTGCCAGCAGTTGGGTCCCACCGGGACAGGGATTTACCGGGGAGCTGTTTTTT. It translates to CASSWVPPGQGFTGELFF.

V gene TRBV5-1 combines with J gene TRBJ2-2; 7 bases are a match to TRBD1. With V trimmed by 1 base and J by 0 bases, 0 bases remained unmatched. This CDR3 has 15 residues. Per germline, CDR1 SGHRS and CDR2 YFSETQ. DNA of the CDR3: TGCGCCAGCAGCTTGACAGGGGCGAACACCGGGGAGCTGTTTTTT. Protein product: CASSLTGANTGELFF.

The CDR3 bases are TGTGCCAGCAGCGTAGCCATACTAGCGGGGGGGCTTACCGGGGAGCTGTTTTTT. The encoded protein is CASSVAILAGGLTGELFF. The chain uses TRBV9 and TRBJ2-2; 13 positions agree with TRBD2. Trimming removed 0 bases from V and 5 bases from J; junction bases left unmatched: 7. From germline, CDR1 is SGDLS and CDR2 YYNGEE. The CDR3 length is 18 residues.